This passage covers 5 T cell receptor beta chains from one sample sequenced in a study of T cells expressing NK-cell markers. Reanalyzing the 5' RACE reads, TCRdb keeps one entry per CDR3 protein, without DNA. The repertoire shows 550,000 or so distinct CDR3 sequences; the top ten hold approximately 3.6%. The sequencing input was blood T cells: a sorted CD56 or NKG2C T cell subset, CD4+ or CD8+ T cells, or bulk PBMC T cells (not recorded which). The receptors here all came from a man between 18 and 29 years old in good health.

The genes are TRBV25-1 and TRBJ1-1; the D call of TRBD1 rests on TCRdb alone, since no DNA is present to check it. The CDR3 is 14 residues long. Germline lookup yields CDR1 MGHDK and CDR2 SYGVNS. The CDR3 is CASREQGMNTEAFF.

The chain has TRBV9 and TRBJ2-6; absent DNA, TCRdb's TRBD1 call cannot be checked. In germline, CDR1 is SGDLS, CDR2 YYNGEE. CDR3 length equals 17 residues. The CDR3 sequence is CASSVGQLTSGANVLTF.

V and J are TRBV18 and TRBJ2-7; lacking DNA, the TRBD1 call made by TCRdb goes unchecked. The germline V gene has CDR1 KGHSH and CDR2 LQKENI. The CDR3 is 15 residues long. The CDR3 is CASSPGTGEFYEQYF.

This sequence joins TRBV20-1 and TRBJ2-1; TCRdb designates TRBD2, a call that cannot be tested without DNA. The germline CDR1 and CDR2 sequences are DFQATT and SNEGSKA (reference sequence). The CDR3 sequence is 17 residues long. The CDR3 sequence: CSARGLAGATSYNEQFF.

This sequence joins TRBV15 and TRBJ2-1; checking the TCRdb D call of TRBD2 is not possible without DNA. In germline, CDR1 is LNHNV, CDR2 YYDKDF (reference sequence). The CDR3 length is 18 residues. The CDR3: CATSSDLSGPGTYNEQFF.